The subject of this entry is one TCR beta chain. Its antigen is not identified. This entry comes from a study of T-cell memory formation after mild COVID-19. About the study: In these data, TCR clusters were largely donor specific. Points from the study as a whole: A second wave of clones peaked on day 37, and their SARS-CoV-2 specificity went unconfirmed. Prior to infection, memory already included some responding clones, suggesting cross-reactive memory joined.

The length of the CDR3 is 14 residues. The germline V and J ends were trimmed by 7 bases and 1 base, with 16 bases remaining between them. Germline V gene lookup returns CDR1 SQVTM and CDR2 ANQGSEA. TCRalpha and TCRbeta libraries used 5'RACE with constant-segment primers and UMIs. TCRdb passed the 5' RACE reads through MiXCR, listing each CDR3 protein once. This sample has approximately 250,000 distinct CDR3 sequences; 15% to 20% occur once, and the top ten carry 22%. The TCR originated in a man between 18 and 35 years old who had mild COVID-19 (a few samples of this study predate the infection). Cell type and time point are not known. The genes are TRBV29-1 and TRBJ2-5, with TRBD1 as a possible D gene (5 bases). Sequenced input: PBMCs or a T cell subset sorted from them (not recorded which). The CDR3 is CSAAGLPGQETQYF. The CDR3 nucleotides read TGCAGCGCCGCAGGGTTACCCGGCCAAGAGACCCAGTACTTC.